These T cell receptor beta chains were read from a single sample in a study of Ad26.COV2.S vaccination and SARS-CoV-2 variants. Clones were read by immunoSEQ multiplex PCR, and TCRdb kept only the in-frame ones, dropping some. This sample has about 440,000 clones, with about nine tenths found just once. Specimen: peripheral blood, collected in a trial of Ad26.COV2.S vaccine versus placebo. These receptors all come from a person aged 18-60 years who received the Ad26.COV2.S COVID-19 vaccine or a placebo. Each CDR3 is given with its conserved first and last residue. The D gene is left open where the match is weak. Clone size is given for some rows only: seen once, a few or many times, or a class if the clone is expanded.

V gene: TRBV3-1/TRBV3-2; J gene: TRBJ2-5; clone size: NA; D gene: TRBD1; CDR3 DNA: TGTGCCAGCAGCCTTACAGGGGGAGAGACCCAGTACTTC; CDR3 protein: CASSLTGGETQYF
V gene: TRBV13; J gene: TRBJ2-7; clone size: NA; D gene: NA; CDR3 DNA: TGTGCCAGCAGCTTAAGTCCCACCTACGAGCAGTACTTC; CDR3 protein: CASSLSPTYEQYF
V gene: TRBV2; J gene: TRBJ2-1; clone size: NA; D gene: TRBD2; CDR3 DNA: TGTGCCAGCAGTCCCCTTCCTAGCGGACTCTCCTACAATGAGCAGTTCTTC; CDR3 protein: CASSPLPSGLSYNEQFF
V gene: TRBV28; J gene: TRBJ1-2; clone size: few; D gene: NA; CDR3 DNA: TGTGCCAGTCAGGAAGCTAACTATGGCTACACCTTC; CDR3 protein: CASQEANYGYTF
V gene: TRBV7-6; J gene: TRBJ2-1; clone size: NA; D gene: TRBD1; CDR3 DNA: TGTGCCAGCAGCTGGACAGGGATGGCACCCCAGGGTGAGCAGTTCTTC; CDR3 protein: CASSWTGMAPQGEQFF
V gene: TRBV27; J gene: TRBJ1-4; clone size: NA; D gene: NA; CDR3 DNA: TGTGCCAGCAGTTTAACTCTCCCTGTCGGTGAAAAACTGTTTTTT; CDR3 protein: CASSLTLPVGEKLFF
V gene: TRBV7-2; J gene: TRBJ2-1; clone size: NA; D gene: TRBD2; CDR3 DNA: TGTGCCAGCAGCAAAGGCGTCCGGGACTACTACAATGAGCAGTTCTTC; CDR3 protein: CASSKGVRDYYNEQFF
V gene: TRBV4-2; J gene: TRBJ2-1; clone size: NA; D gene: NA; CDR3 DNA: TGTGCCAGCAGCCAAGTATTTGCTAATGAGCAGTTCTTC; CDR3 protein: CASSQVFANEQFF
V gene: TRBV7-2; J gene: TRBJ2-7; clone size: NA; D gene: TRBD2; CDR3 DNA: TGTGCCAGCAGCTTAGTTGGGACTAGCGGGAGTCCCTACGAGCAGTACTTC; CDR3 protein: CASSLVGTSGSPYEQYF
V gene: TRBV7-8; J gene: TRBJ2-1; clone size: NA; D gene: TRBD2; CDR3 DNA: TGTGCCAGCAGTCACACCGGACTAGCATTGTACAATGAGCAGTTCTTC; CDR3 protein: CASSHTGLALYNEQFF
V gene: TRBV18; J gene: TRBJ1-1; clone size: NA; D gene: NA; CDR3 DNA: TGTGCCAGCTCACCCTCCGGGCAGATTGTTGAAGCTTTCTTT; CDR3 protein: CASSPSGQIVEAFF
V gene: TRBV6-2/TRBV6-3; J gene: TRBJ2-1; clone size: NA; D gene: TRBD2; CDR3 DNA: TGTGCCAGCAGTCAAACTAGCGGGAGTATCTACAATGAGCAGTTCTTC; CDR3 protein: CASSQTSGSIYNEQFF
V gene: TRBV7-2; J gene: TRBJ2-7; clone size: NA; D gene: TRBD2; CDR3 DNA: TGTGCCAGCAGCTTAGTGTCTAGCGGCTCCTACGAGCAGTACTTC; CDR3 protein: CASSLVSSGSYEQYF
V gene: TRBV6-5; J gene: TRBJ1-5; clone size: once; D gene: NA; CDR3 DNA: TGTGCCAGCACGCCAGGGGAAAGCAATCAGCCCCAGCATTTT; CDR3 protein: CASTPGESNQPQHF
V gene: TRBV13; J gene: TRBJ2-4; clone size: NA; D gene: NA; CDR3 DNA: TGTGCCAGCAGCTTAGTATCGGGAGCCAAAAACATTCAGTACTTC; CDR3 protein: CASSLVSGAKNIQYF
V gene: TRBV4-3; J gene: TRBJ2-2; clone size: NA; D gene: NA; CDR3 DNA: TGCGCCAGCAGCCCGAGGGGGGTTAACACCGGGGAGCTGTTTTTT; CDR3 protein: CASSPRGVNTGELFF
V gene: TRBV11-2; J gene: TRBJ1-3; clone size: NA; D gene: TRBD1; CDR3 DNA: TGTGCCAGCAGCTTGATACCGGGACAGGGTAGGAGAAACACCATATATTTT; CDR3 protein: CASSLIPGQGRRNTIYF
V gene: TRBV20-1; J gene: TRBJ2-1; clone size: NA; D gene: NA; CDR3 DNA: TGCAGTGCTAGGTCGGACTCCGGGCAGTTCTTC; CDR3 protein: CSARSDSGQFF
V gene: TRBV7-2; J gene: TRBJ2-7; clone size: NA; D gene: NA; CDR3 DNA: TGTGCCAGCAGCTTAGCGCGGACTACGGAGCAGTACTTC; CDR3 protein: CASSLARTTEQYF
V gene: TRBV30; J gene: TRBJ1-5; clone size: NA; D gene: TRBD1; CDR3 DNA: TGTGCCTGGGGGTTTCCGGGACAGGGAGAGAATCAGCCCCAGCATTTT; CDR3 protein: CAWGFPGQGENQPQHF
V gene: TRBV7-9; J gene: TRBJ2-7; clone size: NA; D gene: TRBD1; CDR3 DNA: TGTGCCAGCAGCCCTAGGGACAGCGACGAGCAGTACTTC; CDR3 protein: CASSPRDSDEQYF
V gene: TRBV4-3; J gene: TRBJ2-3; clone size: NA; D gene: NA; CDR3 DNA: TGCACCAGCAGCCTCTGGATATATGCGAAAGCCACAGATACGCAGTATTTT; CDR3 protein: CTSSLWIYAKATDTQYF
V gene: TRBV24-1; J gene: TRBJ2-2; clone size: NA; D gene: TRBD1; CDR3 DNA: TGTGCCACCCGGCCAGGGACAGGGGGCCGGGCCGGGGAGCTGTTTTTT; CDR3 protein: CATRPGTGGRAGELFF
V gene: TRBV4-1; J gene: TRBJ1-4; clone size: NA; D gene: NA; CDR3 DNA: TGCGCCAGCAGCCAAGATTCAGGGACTAATGAAAAACTGTTTTTT; CDR3 protein: CASSQDSGTNEKLFF
V gene: TRBV27; J gene: TRBJ2-2; clone size: NA; D gene: NA; CDR3 DNA: TGTGCCAGCAGTCCCCTGCGACAGCCCGCGAACACCGGGGAGCTGTTTTTT; CDR3 protein: CASSPLRQPANTGELFF
V gene: TRBV5-4; J gene: TRBJ2-7; clone size: NA; D gene: NA; CDR3 DNA: TGTGCCAGCAGCTTGTCCGGCTTCTCCTACGAGCAGTACTTC; CDR3 protein: CASSLSGFSYEQYF
V gene: TRBV6-5; J gene: TRBJ2-7; clone size: NA; D gene: TRBD1; CDR3 DNA: TGTGCCAGCAGTTACTGGGACAGGAATGGGACCTACGAGCAGTACTTC; CDR3 protein: CASSYWDRNGTYEQYF
V gene: TRBV4-1; J gene: TRBJ2-7; clone size: NA; D gene: NA; CDR3 DNA: TGCGCCAGCAGCCAAACTTCTGGACTTCCGTCCTGGGAGCAGTACTTC; CDR3 protein: CASSQTSGLPSWEQYF
V gene: TRBV20-1; J gene: TRBJ1-5; clone size: NA; D gene: NA; CDR3 DNA: TGCAGTGCTAGTTTTCTGGGGGGAAATCAGCCCCAGCATTTT; CDR3 protein: CSASFLGGNQPQHF
V gene: TRBV28; J gene: TRBJ2-4; clone size: once; D gene: NA; CDR3 DNA: TGTGCCAGCAGTTTTGCCGTGAGGGACATTCAGTACTTC; CDR3 protein: CASSFAVRDIQYF
V gene: TRBV6-2/TRBV6-3; J gene: TRBJ2-1; clone size: NA; D gene: NA; CDR3 DNA: TGTGCCAGCAGTGACCCCGGGACCAACTACAATGAGCAGTTCTTC; CDR3 protein: CASSDPGTNYNEQFF
V gene: TRBV6-4; J gene: TRBJ2-1; clone size: few; D gene: NA; CDR3 DNA: TGTGCCAGCAGTGACTATGGTGGAGCCCACTGGAATGAGCAGTTCTTC; CDR3 protein: CASSDYGGAHWNEQFF
V gene: TRBV5-4; J gene: TRBJ2-5; clone size: NA; D gene: NA; CDR3 DNA: TGTGCCAGCAGCTTCTTAAGGGGTCCAGAGACCCAGTACTTC; CDR3 protein: CASSFLRGPETQYF
V gene: TRBV3-1/TRBV3-2; J gene: TRBJ1-4; clone size: NA; D gene: TRBD1; CDR3 DNA: TGTGCCAGCAGGCAGGGGGGGGTAGTCGAAAAACTGTTTTTT; CDR3 protein: CASRQGGVVEKLFF
V gene: TRBV21-1; J gene: TRBJ2-1; clone size: NA; D gene: NA; CDR3 DNA: TGTGCCAGCAGCATGGGACTAGTTAGGTCTTTTACACAGTTCTTC; CDR3 protein: CASSMGLVRSFTQFF
V gene: TRBV7-9; J gene: TRBJ1-5; clone size: NA; D gene: NA; CDR3 DNA: TGTGCCAGCAGCCCCGAGGGCAGGGAAAGCAATCAGCCCCAGCATTTT; CDR3 protein: CASSPEGRESNQPQHF
V gene: TRBV3-1/TRBV3-2; J gene: TRBJ2-6; clone size: NA; D gene: TRBD1; CDR3 DNA: TGTGCCAGCAGCCAAGCCCTTAAGGGGGCGCCTGGGGCCAACGTCCTGACTTTC; CDR3 protein: CASSQALKGAPGANVLTF
V gene: TRBV28; J gene: TRBJ1-4; clone size: NA; D gene: NA; CDR3 DNA: TGTGCCAGCAGTACCCGACAGAGTCTTAATGAAAAACTGTTTTTT; CDR3 protein: CASSTRQSLNEKLFF
V gene: TRBV15; J gene: TRBJ2-3; clone size: NA; D gene: NA; CDR3 DNA: TGTGCCACCAGCAGAGATTTCGACAGCACAGATACGCAGTATTTT; CDR3 protein: CATSRDFDSTDTQYF
V gene: TRBV10-3; J gene: TRBJ2-1; clone size: NA; D gene: NA; CDR3 DNA: TGTGCCATCAGTGATACCGGACAGAGACATGAGCAGTTCTTC; CDR3 protein: CAISDTGQRHEQFF
V gene: TRBV11-2; J gene: TRBJ1-2; clone size: NA; D gene: NA; CDR3 DNA: TGTGCCAGCAGCACCGACAGGTGGGCTGGCTACACCTTC; CDR3 protein: CASSTDRWAGYTF
V gene: TRBV7-9; J gene: TRBJ2-1; clone size: few; D gene: NA; CDR3 DNA: TGTGCCAGCAGCTTAGTGCCGGCGGGTGAGCAGTTCTTC; CDR3 protein: CASSLVPAGEQFF
V gene: TRBV3-1/TRBV3-2; J gene: TRBJ2-5; clone size: NA; D gene: NA; CDR3 DNA: TGTGCCAGCAGTCGACAAGAGACCCAGTACTTC; CDR3 protein: CASSRQETQYF
V gene: TRBV20-1; J gene: TRBJ1-5; clone size: NA; D gene: TRBD1; CDR3 DNA: TGCAGTGCTAGTCCTCCCGACAGGGGGCTACATTATAGCAATCAGCCCCAGCATTTT; CDR3 protein: CSASPPDRGLHYSNQPQHF
V gene: TRBV10-3; J gene: TRBJ1-2; clone size: NA; D gene: NA; CDR3 DNA: TGTGCCATCAGTGGGGGGGCAGAAAGCTATGGCTACACCTTC; CDR3 protein: CAISGGAESYGYTF
V gene: TRBV9; J gene: TRBJ1-3; clone size: once; D gene: NA; CDR3 DNA: TGTGCCAGCAGCGTAGTTTCGGGGTATGGAAACACCATATATTTT; CDR3 protein: CASSVVSGYGNTIYF
V gene: TRBV6-5; J gene: TRBJ1-3; clone size: NA; D gene: TRBD1; CDR3 DNA: TGTGCCAGCAGTTCCGGGGGGACAGCCCGAAACACCATATATTTT; CDR3 protein: CASSSGGTARNTIYF
V gene: TRBV23-1; J gene: TRBJ2-3; clone size: NA; D gene: NA; CDR3 DNA: TGCGCCAGCAGTCCTCGGGCAGACACAGATACGCAGTATTTT; CDR3 protein: CASSPRADTDTQYF
V gene: TRBV19; J gene: TRBJ2-1; clone size: NA; D gene: NA; CDR3 DNA: TGTGCCAGTAGTATAACAGGGTCCTCCTACAATGAGCAGTTCTTC; CDR3 protein: CASSITGSSYNEQFF
V gene: TRBV10-3; J gene: TRBJ2-7; clone size: once; D gene: TRBD2; CDR3 DNA: TGTGCCATCAGTGAGTTTCTAGGGAGGGCACCTTACTTC; CDR3 protein: CAISEFLGRAPYF